This TCR beta chain was sequenced during a study of cytotoxic CD8 clonotypes in ibrutinib-treated CLL. Study context: The patients comprised approximately 11 relapsed/refractory and around 14 treatment-naive cases, 17 to 18 IGHV unmutated. Recorded responses included about 25 partial and 2 complete; following median 68 months, approximately 14 stayed remitted and roughly twelve progressed.

Study outcomes and limitations: Public clonotypes (which were uncommon) either contracted or remained stable on treatment.

Some clones are missing from TCRdb's copy, which holds only in-frame ones; the method was immunoSEQ multiplex PCR. The data hold a few hundred thousand clones, with 70% observed a single time. This CDR3 contains 13 residues. Germline CDR1 ENHRY, CDR2 SYGVKD. Unmatched junction bases numbered 7, after V lost 11 bases and J lost 5 bases. As for this clone: What it binds is unknown.

This TCR was sampled from a human donor with chronic lymphocytic leukemia. The sequencing used PBMCs, collected after 24 months of ibrutinib treatment. V gene TRBV10-3 combines with J gene TRBJ1-1, with 11 bases fitting TRBD1. The CDR3 nucleotides are TGTGCCTCAGGGACAGGGGGTCGAACTGAAGCTTTCTTT. Residues: CASGTGGRTEAFF.